This T cell receptor (beta chain) came from a study of cytomegalovirus exposure and HLA in healthy donors (dated 2017 in TCRdb). Study-wide context: A later analysis indicated that the 95 to 150 validation repertoires were generated on the platform also employed for the roughly 730 repertoires of the first cohort. The aim of the study was to test whether cataloging public T cell receptors could identify signatures of past pathogen exposure. To predict cytomegalovirus infection status, the study combined high-throughput TCR immunosequencing, statistical association of individual TCRs with disease status, and machine learning. In addition to the first cohort of hundreds of subjects, a separate validation cohort of approximately 130 different subjects was used.

Separate from the roughly 660-subject first cohort, the validation cohort of around 130 subjects was the group to which the donors belonged. Library creation used the immunoSEQ multiplex PCR assay. The study's processing was this. To diagnose cytomegalovirus status from the catalog of TCR beta chain sequences, a statistical classification framework was built. Drawn from immuneACCESS, this table holds only the in-frame rearrangements with V and J called that TCRdb kept. Clones are partly lost; checked studies trace under half to an unresolved V gene and leave the rest unexplained. The V and J calls and clone size come from that table; D and trimming were worked out from the DNA. A total of roughly 270,000 clones appear in this sample, around nine tenths of them only once. Approximately 0.95% of the sample is taken by the ten largest. CDR1 and CDR2, per the germline V gene (reference sequence), are LNHDA and SQIVND. The CDR3 covers 14 residues, taking in both the cysteine and the phenylalanine. Only the CDR3 part of the read is kept: 42 bases, read in frame from the first base. Trimmed from V: 5 bases; trimmed from J: 7 bases; junction bases lacking a gene match: 8.

Findings and caveats that apply to the study as a whole: Across donors, most TCR sequences were observed very rarely, whereas some public TCRs were present in many individuals. The authors suggested that the approach could potentially be extended to other disease states and immunological phenotypes. The validation cohort had no HLA typing available for a later analysis, so co-occurrence within that cohort was assessed over all 120 or so repertoires. The study listed 164 TCR beta chains as associated with cytomegalovirus. In vitro tests confirmed that three of the cytomegalovirus-associated TCR beta chains recognize cytomegalovirus antigens. Cytomegalovirus status was reported to be diagnosed by the classifier with high specificity and sensitivity in both the original and validation cohorts. In a later analysis, TCRs clustered in the first cohort were found to also tend to co-occur in the 120 or so validation repertoires, with approximately 93% of cluster scores above 0.

Of note for this clone: This clone's antigen is unknown. The record has no base qualities; no much larger clone is one base away.

The V gene is TRBV19 and the J gene is TRBJ2-1; a stretch of 7 junction bases matches TRBD1. The TCR comes from a woman between 18 and 29 years old in good health and CMV-seronegative. Sequenced sample: PBMCs. CDR3 loop: CASSLRQGGNEQFF. The DNA sequence follows: TGTGCCAGTAGTTTACGACAGGGTGGGAATGAGCAGTTCTTC.